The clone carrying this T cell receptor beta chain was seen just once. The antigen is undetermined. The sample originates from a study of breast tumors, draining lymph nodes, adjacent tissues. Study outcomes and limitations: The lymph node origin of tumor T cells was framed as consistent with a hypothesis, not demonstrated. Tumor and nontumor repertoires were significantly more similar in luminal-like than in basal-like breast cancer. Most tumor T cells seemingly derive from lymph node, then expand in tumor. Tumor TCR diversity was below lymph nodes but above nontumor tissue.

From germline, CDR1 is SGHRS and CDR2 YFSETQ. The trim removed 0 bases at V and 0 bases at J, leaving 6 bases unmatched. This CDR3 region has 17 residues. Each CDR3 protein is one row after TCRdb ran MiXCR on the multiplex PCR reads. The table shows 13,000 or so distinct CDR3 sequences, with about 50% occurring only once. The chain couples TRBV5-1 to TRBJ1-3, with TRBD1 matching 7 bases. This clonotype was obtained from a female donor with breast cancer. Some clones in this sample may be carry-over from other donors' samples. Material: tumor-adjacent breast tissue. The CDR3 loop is CASSLGDSLPSGNTIYF. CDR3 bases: TGCGCCAGCAGCTTGGGGGACAGCCTTCCCTCTGGAAACACCATATATTTT.